Listed below are T cell receptor beta chains from one sample, sequenced in a study of T cells expressing NK-cell markers. TCRdb reprocessed the 5' RACE reads; each CDR3 protein has one entry and no DNA is given. This table lists some 16,000 distinct CDR3 sequences. The sequenced material came from blood T cells: a sorted CD56 or NKG2C T cell subset, CD4+ or CD8+ T cells, or bulk PBMC T cells (not recorded which). The receptors stem from a man aged 18 to 69 in good health. The CDR3 runs from the conserved cysteine through the conserved F or W.

>TRBV5-6|TRBJ2-3
CASSLQGPQSTQYF
>TRBV6-1|TRBJ2-1
CASSPFSGRAQNEQFF
>TRBV7-8|TRBJ2-1
CASSLSPGSSEQFF
>TRBV12-3/TRBV12-4|TRBJ1-2
CASSLRETGGGGYTF
>TRBV7-9|TRBJ2-7
CASGLTGPYEQYF
>TRBV4-3|TRBJ2-3
CASSQFGLGTDTQYF
>TRBV4-2|TRBJ1-4
CASSLDTANEKLFF
>TRBV12-3/TRBV12-4|TRBJ2-5
CASSSTRGGAQDQYF
>TRBV30|TRBJ1-1
CAWTGQTNTEAFF
>TRBV6-2/TRBV6-3|TRBJ2-1
CASSYGSSYNEQFF
>TRBV29-1|TRBJ2-2
CSVAPTSLGGELFF
>TRBV25-1|TRBJ2-4
CAAARRVTKNIQYF
>TRBV2|TRBJ2-2
CASSTTGGANTGELFF
>TRBV7-8|TRBJ1-3
CASSRHRDRGRRSGNTIYF
>TRBV4-3|TRBJ2-4
CASSQEGLAKNIQYF
>TRBV7-2|TRBJ2-7
CASSSDRGQGGEQYF
>TRBV7-3|TRBJ2-1
CASSLQGAFYNEQFF
>TRBV2|TRBJ2-3
CASSFSPDTQYF
>TRBV29-1|TRBJ1-1
CSVEREANTEAFF
>TRBV19|TRBJ2-1
CASSIGWFSYNEQFF
>TRBV9|TRBJ2-5
CASSLTGTRLETQYF
>TRBV29-1|TRBJ2-3
CSVESTPESTDTQYF
>TRBV4-2|TRBJ2-5
CASSQEGTDQETQYF
>TRBV7-3|TRBJ2-2
CASSKYGNQRVGELFF
>TRBV5-1|TRBJ2-7
CASSLVRTGGYEQYF
>TRBV5-1|TRBJ2-1
CASSSKVGSGSDEQFF
>TRBV6-1|TRBJ2-5
CATRTSGLQETQYF
>TRBV7-2|TRBJ2-5
CASTLGTETQYF
>TRBV28|TRBJ2-3
CASTKRTGRQGTDTQYF
>TRBV7-8|TRBJ2-1
CASSHVAGTSGRVGKQFF
>TRBV18|TRBJ2-1
CASSGVLSANNEQFF
>TRBV14|TRBJ2-1
CASSLRTGFSNEQFF
>TRBV12-3/TRBV12-4|TRBJ1-3
CASRVPRLGLSGNTIYF
>TRBV12-5|TRBJ2-7
CASGLDGYEQYF
>TRBV7-2|TRBJ2-1
CASSRGLAGGYNEQFF
>TRBV5-1|TRBJ1-2
CASSLFFEPGTGDDYGYTF
>TRBV12-3/TRBV12-4|TRBJ2-5
CASSLIAAWETQYF
>TRBV12-3/TRBV12-4|TRBJ1-2
CASSLSSGTAGYTF
>TRBV7-3|TRBJ1-1
CASSLDGRFVNTEAFF
>TRBV5-6|TRBJ2-1
CASSFLGQVVYNEQFF
>TRBV4-2|TRBJ2-3
CASSHSGGGQYF
>TRBV20-1|TRBJ2-4
CSVPLAIDIQYF
>TRBV5-8|TRBJ1-5
CASTPRGGISQPQHF
>TRBV9|TRBJ2-3
CASSVELQDTQYF
>TRBV28|TRBJ1-3
CASSPPSEGNTIYF
>TRBV12-3/TRBV12-4|TRBJ2-7
CASSALALASYEQYF
>TRBV7-9|TRBJ2-2
CASSLDHPSGGSGELFF
>TRBV7-2|TRBJ1-2
CASSLGQGGGYGYTF
>TRBV7-2|TRBJ2-1
CASSSRTSGGALEQFF
>TRBV4-3|TRBJ1-2
CASSQDSGRDYGYTF
>TRBV7-2|TRBJ2-3
CASSYRLAGAADTQYF
>TRBV20-1|TRBJ2-5
CSARHAAEVQETQYF
>TRBV12-5|TRBJ1-2
CASGLGYSYGYTF
>TRBV5-1|TRBJ2-1
CASSLVYRGPYNEQFF
>TRBV20-1|TRBJ2-1
CSARDRLAGGIYNEQFF